The TCR beta chain described here comes from a study of blood T cell repertoires in COVID-19. Profiling relied on immunoSEQ multiplex PCR, and the TCRdb table lists in-frame clones only, not all of them. In the table there are about 230,000 clones, 81% of which are singletons. The CDR3 covers 17 residues. Trimming removed 1 base at V and 7 bases at J, with 23 bases between. Germline V lookup: CDR1 LGHNA, CDR2 YNFKEQ. V gene TRBV4-2 combines with J gene TRBJ2-7, with a possible D match to TRBD1 (6 bases). The specimen sequenced was peripheral blood. The source is a woman of 80 years or more with acute or convalescent COVID-19. In nucleotides, the CDR3 is TGTGCCAGCAGCCAAGCGTTTGCCTTGGGGGCAGAAAGTGAGCAGTACTTC. It is translated as CASSQAFALGAESEQYF.